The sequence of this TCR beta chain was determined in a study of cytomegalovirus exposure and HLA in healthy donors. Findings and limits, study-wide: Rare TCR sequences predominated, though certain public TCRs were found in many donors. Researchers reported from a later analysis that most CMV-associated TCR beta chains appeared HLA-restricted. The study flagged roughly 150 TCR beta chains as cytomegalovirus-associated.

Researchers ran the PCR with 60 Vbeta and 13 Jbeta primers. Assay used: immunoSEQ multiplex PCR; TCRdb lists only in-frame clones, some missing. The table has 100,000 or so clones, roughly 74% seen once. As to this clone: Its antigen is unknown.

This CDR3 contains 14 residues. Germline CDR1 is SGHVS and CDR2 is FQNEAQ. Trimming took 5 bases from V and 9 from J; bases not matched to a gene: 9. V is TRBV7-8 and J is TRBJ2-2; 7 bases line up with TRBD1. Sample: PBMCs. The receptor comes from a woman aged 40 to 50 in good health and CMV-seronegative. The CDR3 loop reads CASSQNRGWRELFF. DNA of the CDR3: TGTGCCAGCAGCCAGAACAGGGGCTGGCGGGAGCTGTTTTTT.